These 22 T cell receptor beta chains were sequenced from one sample in a study of cytomegalovirus exposure and HLA in healthy donors. PCR employed 60 Vbeta and 13 Jbeta primers. Produced via immunoSEQ multiplex PCR; TCRdb's table is partial and in-frame only. The table records 110,000 or so clones, over 65% of them present only once. The specimen sequenced was PBMCs. The receptors derive from a woman between 18 and 29 years old in good health and CMV-seronegative.

The J gene is TRBJ1-2, the V gene TRBV6-1; D ambiguous. V lost 7 bases, J lost 3 bases, and 9 bases lay in between. CDR1 is MNHNS and CDR2 is SASEGT in the germline V gene. This CDR3 has 12 amino acids. The CDR3: CASTETDYGYTF. The CDR3, as DNA: TGTGCCAGCACGGAGACGGACTATGGCTACACCTTC.

Only a few counts were recorded for this clone. This chain links TRBV5-6 with TRBJ2-3; tentative D call: TRBD2 (5 bases). V gave up 0 bases and J gave up 0 bases, with 5 bases separating them. CDR1 and CDR2 from the germline V gene are SGHDT and YYEEEE. This CDR3 spans 14 amino acids. The CDR3 loop reads CASSLGTSTDTQYF. Written as DNA, the CDR3 is TGTGCCAGCAGCTTGGGGACTAGCACAGATACGCAGTATTTT.

This clone appeared once. In DNA form, the CDR3 reads TGTGCCAGCTCACCCTCTGGGCAGCCAGATACGCAGTATTTT. Its translation: CASSPSGQPDTQYF. The chain combines TRBV18 with TRBJ2-3; D is ambiguous. CDR1 is KGHSH and CDR2 is LQKENI in the germline V gene. V gave up 3 bases and J gave up 4 bases, with 11 bases separating them. The CDR3 sequence is 14 residues long. Drawing the rest from reference TRBV18 and TRBJ2-3, the complete variable domain is NAGVMQNPRHLVRRRGQEARLRCSPMKGHSHVYWYRQLPEEGLKFMVYLQKENIIDESGMPKERFSAEFPKEGPSILRIQQVVRGDSAAYFCASSPSGQPDTQYFGPGTRLTVL.

The genes are TRBV28 and TRBJ2-5; TRBD2 agrees at 7 bases. The CDR3 runs 13 residues. Germline V gives CDR1 MDHEN, CDR2 SYDVKM. J lost 5 bases, V lost 7 bases, and 7 bases had no gene match. CDR3 region: CASNPGEGETQYF. The CDR3 DNA reads as TGTGCCAGCAACCCCGGGGAGGGGGAGACCCAGTACTTC.

The chain recombines TRBV13 with TRBJ1-1; D is uncertain. In germline, CDR1 is PRHDT, CDR2 FYEKMQ (reference sequence). The CDR3 spans 15 residues. V dropped 5 bases and J dropped 5 bases, with 18 bases sitting between them. This CDR3 reads CASSPPRGPGTEAFF. The CDR3 DNA reads TGTGCCAGCAGCCCCCCGCGCGGCCCGGGTACTGAAGCTTTCTTT.

The CDR3 nucleotides read TGTGCCAGCAGTTTTTCCCAGGGGGCGCGAGAGACCCAGTACTTC. As protein: CASSFSQGARETQYF. The V and J genes are TRBV27 and TRBJ2-5, with TRBD1 matching over 8 bases. The CDR3 has 15 amino acids. V lost 3 bases to trimming and J lost 4 bases; unmatched junction nucleotides: 7. Germline CDR1 reads MNHEY; CDR2 reads SMNVEV (reference sequence).

The chain couples TRBV6-5 to TRBJ1-3, with D perhaps TRBD1 (5 bases). CDR3 length: 14 amino acids. V dropped 6 bases and J dropped 0 bases, with 9 bases sitting between them. CDR1 and CDR2 (germline): MNHEY, SVGAGI. The CDR3 bases are TGTGCCAGCAGAGGGGTACTCTCTGGAAACACCATATATTTT. As protein: CASRGVLSGNTIYF.

CDR3 residues: CASSEANRSPWTGELFF. DNA of the CDR3: TGTGCCAGCAGTGAAGCAAACAGGTCCCCCTGGACCGGGGAGCTGTTTTTT. The V call is TRBV6-1, the J call TRBJ2-2; a possible D gene is TRBD1 (5 bases). This CDR3 spans 17 amino acids. Trimming left V 0 bases short and J 5 bases short, with 16 bases between. From germline, CDR1 is MNHNS and CDR2 SASEGT.

This clone has only one observation. The chain is built from TRBV20-1 and TRBJ1-1; possible D gene TRBD1, 6 bases. The germline V gene has CDR1 DFQATT and CDR2 SNEGSKA (reference sequence). V was trimmed by 7 bases and J by 5 bases, leaving 11 bases between them. CDR3 length equals 11 residues. CDR3: CSEGRGTEAFF. The DNA for the CDR3 is TGCAGTGAGGGCAGGGGAACTGAAGCTTTCTTT.

The V call is TRBV5-8, the J call TRBJ1-1; 7 bases are shared with TRBD1. The V segment lost 4 bases and the J segment 12 bases; nucleotides outside the gene matches: 9. The CDR3 covers 12 residues. CDR1 is SGHTS and CDR2 is YDEGEE in the germline V gene. DNA of the CDR3: TGTGCCAGCAGCCTAACAGACAGGGCACCTTTCTTT. Translating it yields CASSLTDRAPFF.

This clone was observed a single time. V and J are TRBV7-2 and TRBJ2-3, with a weak D call TRBD1 (5 bases). The CDR3 consists of 13 residues. V gave up 7 bases and J gave up 3 bases, with 11 bases separating them. In germline, CDR1 is SGHTA, CDR2 FQGNSA. CDR3 amino acids: CASTWQGTDTQYF. CDR3 sequence (DNA): TGTGCCAGCACCTGGCAGGGAACAGATACGCAGTATTTT.

This chain uses TRBV28 with TRBJ2-5; D is possibly TRBD2 (5 bases). CDR3 length: 17 amino acids. CDR1 is MDHEN, CDR2 SYDVKM, per germline. Trimming took off 3 bases at V and 5 bases at J, with 22 bases between the two ends. The chain's CDR3 is CASSFSLRAPSVETQYF. As DNA, the CDR3 is TGTGCCAGCAGTTTTAGTTTGCGGGCCCCCTCGGTGGAGACCCAGTACTTC.

The DNA for the CDR3 is TGTGCCAGCAGTGGAGAACGGACAGGGCCCAACAATGAGCAGTTCTTC. Protein product: CASSGERTGPNNEQFF. This chain connects TRBV25-1 to TRBJ2-1, with 8 bases aligning to TRBD1. The V gene's germline CDR1 is MGHDK and CDR2 SYGVNS. This CDR3 is built from 16 residues. V lost 4 bases and J lost 5; bases outside the gene matches: 10.

The rearrangement uses TRBV19 and TRBJ2-2, with 7 bases aligning to TRBD1. V was pared by 7 bases and J by 0 bases, with 8 bases of the junction left unmatched. Germline V gene data show CDR1 as LNHDA and CDR2 as SQIVND (reference sequence). The CDR3 spans 16 residues. The CDR3 nucleotides read TGTGCCAGTACCCCGCAACAGGGGACGAACACCGGGGAGCTGTTTTTT. It translates to CASTPQQGTNTGELFF.

V usage is TRBV29-1 and J usage is TRBJ1-1; TRBD1 agrees at 7 bases. Germline CDR1 and CDR2: SQVTM and ANQGSEA. V dropped 7 bases and J dropped 3; count of bases not matched to a gene: 8. The CDR3 length is 13 residues. The CDR3 region is CSGTGARDTEAFF. CDR3 nucleotide sequence: TGCAGCGGAACAGGGGCTAGGGACACTGAAGCTTTCTTT. The whole variable domain, remainder taken from reference TRBV29-1 and TRBJ1-1, is SAVISQKPSRDICQRGTSLTIQCQVDSQVTMMFWYRQQPGQSLTLIATANQGSEATYESGFVIDKFPISRPNLTFSTLTVSNMSPEDSSIYLCSGTGARDTEAFFGQGTRLTVV.

This chain joins TRBV4-2 and TRBJ1-4; D is ambiguous. Germline V CDR1 and CDR2: LGHNA, YNFKEQ. The length of the CDR3 is 15 residues. Trimming stripped 0 bases from V and 7 bases from J, with 12 bases between. In DNA, the CDR3 is TGTGCCAGCAGCCAAGACGAGGGTATTGGTGAAAAACTGTTTTTT. This translates into CASSQDEGIGEKLFF.

This chain uses TRBV19 with TRBJ1-5; no reliable D call. This CDR3 has 12 amino acids. Looked up from germline, CDR1 is LNHDA and CDR2 is SQIVND (reference sequence). Between the trimmed V and J ends, which lost 7 bases and 6 bases, there was a span of 10 bases. CDR3 sequence reads: CASTRGTQPQHF. For the CDR3, the DNA is TGTGCCAGTACGCGGGGAACTCAGCCCCAGCATTTT. The variable domain in full, completed from reference TRBV19 and TRBJ1-5, reads DGGITQSPKYLFRKEGQNVTLSCEQNLNHDAMYWYRQDPGQGLRLIYYSQIVNDFQKGDIAEGYSVSREKKESFPLTVTSAQKNPTAFYLCASTRGTQPQHFGDGTRLSIL.

The chain employs TRBV7-9 and TRBJ2-7, with 7 positions matching TRBD2. The ends lost 5 bases at V and 3 bases at J; junction bases unmatched: 7. Looked up from germline, CDR1 is SEHNR and CDR2 is FQNEAQ (reference sequence). The CDR3 has 14 amino acids. The CDR3 nucleotides read TGTGCCAGCAGCGCAGCGGGACTCTACTACGAGCAGTACTTC. Protein: CASSAAGLYYEQYF.

The V and J genes are TRBV7-2 and TRBJ1-1; a weak D match, TRBD1 (6 bases). CDR1 is SGHTA, CDR2 FQGNSA, per germline. The CDR3 is 16 residues long. The V end lost 1 base, the J end lost 5 bases, and 17 bases lay between the germline ends. This chain's CDR3 is CASSLGVGQGRTEAFF. DNA for the CDR3: TGTGCCAGCAGCTTAGGGGTTGGGCAGGGGAGAACTGAAGCTTTCTTT.

The J gene is TRBJ1-1, the V gene TRBV7-8; D is perhaps TRBD1 (5 bases). Trimming left V 1 base short and J 3 bases short, with 9 bases between. CDR3 length: 14 residues. CDR1 is SGHVS, CDR2 FQNEAQ, per germline. The CDR3 DNA sequence: TGTGCCAGCAGCTTAGTTCAGGGCTACACTGAAGCTTTCTTT. This gives the protein CASSLVQGYTEAFF.

Turning to this clone: The sample contains more than one DNA sequence encoding this CDR3. V usage is TRBV19 and J usage is TRBJ1-5; D perhaps matches TRBD1 (5 bases). Germline-derived CDR1 and CDR2 are LNHDA and SQIVND (reference sequence). The V end lost 3 bases, the J end lost 7 bases, and 7 bases lay between the germline ends. The CDR3 loop spans 12 amino acids. The CDR3 nucleotides read TGTGCCAGTAGTATTCAGGGACAGCCCCAGCATTTT. Its translation is CASSIQGQPQHF.

This clone was seen only once. J is TRBJ1-1 and V is TRBV27; TRBD1 matches 7 bases. V gave up 3 bases and J gave up 5 bases; unmatched junction bases: 3. Germline V gene lookup returns CDR1 MNHEY and CDR2 SMNVEV (reference sequence). The CDR3 sequence is 13 residues long. The CDR3: CASSLGQWTEAFF. The DNA for the CDR3 is TGTGCCAGCAGTTTGGGACAGTGGACTGAAGCTTTCTTT.